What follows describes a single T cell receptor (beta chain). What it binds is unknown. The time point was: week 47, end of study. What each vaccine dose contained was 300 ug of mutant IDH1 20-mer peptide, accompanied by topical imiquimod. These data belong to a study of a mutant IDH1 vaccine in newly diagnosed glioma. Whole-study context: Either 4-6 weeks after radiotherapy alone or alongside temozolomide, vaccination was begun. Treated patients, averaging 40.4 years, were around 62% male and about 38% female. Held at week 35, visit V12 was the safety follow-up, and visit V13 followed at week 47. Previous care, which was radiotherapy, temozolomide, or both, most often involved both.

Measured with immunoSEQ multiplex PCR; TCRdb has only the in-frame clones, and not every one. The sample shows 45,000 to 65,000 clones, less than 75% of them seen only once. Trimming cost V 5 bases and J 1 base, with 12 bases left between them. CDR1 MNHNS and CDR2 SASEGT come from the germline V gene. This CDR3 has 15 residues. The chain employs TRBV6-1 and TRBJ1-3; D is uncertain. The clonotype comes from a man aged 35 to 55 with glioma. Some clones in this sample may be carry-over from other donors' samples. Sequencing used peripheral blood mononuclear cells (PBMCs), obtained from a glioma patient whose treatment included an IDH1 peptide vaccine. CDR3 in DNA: TGTGCCAGCAGTATCTTCGGAGGATCTGGAAACACCATATATTTT. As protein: CASSIFGGSGNTIYF.